The 7 T cell receptor beta chains given below trace back to one sample, sequenced in a study of blood T cell repertoires in COVID-19. The repertoire was sequenced with immunoSEQ multiplex PCR; TCRdb's copy has only in-frame clones and lacks some. The sample lists approximately 290,000 clones; approximately 86% were seen once. Sequenced material: peripheral blood. The receptors stem from a human donor with COVID-19, enrolled during active disease. The donor label of this sample is uncertain.

The chain joins TRBV19 to TRBJ1-2; no clear D gene. Trimming left V 7 bases short and J 3 bases short, with 15 bases between. CDR3 size: 14 residues. Germline loops: CDR1 LNHDA, CDR2 SQIVND (reference sequence). The DNA of the CDR3 is TGTGCCAGTAACCCCTCAGACTCCTACTATGGCTACACCTTC. Protein sequence: CASNPSDSYYGYTF. The full variable domain, its missing parts supplied by reference TRBV19 and TRBJ1-2, is DGGITQSPKYLFRKEGQNVTLSCEQNLNHDAMYWYRQDPGQGLRLIYYSQIVNDFQKGDIAEGYSVSREKKESFPLTVTSAQKNPTAFYLCASNPSDSYYGYTFGSGTRLTVV.

This clone was recorded only once. The CDR3 here is CASSLGVTSGTDTQYF. Here the CDR3 DNA reads TGTGCCAGCAGCTTAGGAGTGACTAGCGGCACAGATACGCAGTATTTT. V is TRBV7-9 and J is TRBJ2-3; 8 bases fit TRBD2. Germline V CDR1 and CDR2: SEHNR, FQNEAQ (reference sequence). The trim removed 1 base at V and 1 base at J, leaving 4 bases unmatched. This CDR3 has 16 residues.

This clone was recorded once. The rearrangement links TRBV27 to TRBJ2-1, with TRBD2 matching 12 bases. The CDR3 loop spans 13 amino acids. The germline gives CDR1 MNHEY, CDR2 SMNVEV (reference sequence). Trimming at V came to 6 bases and at J to 6 bases, leaving 0 bases not matched to a gene. CDR3 sequence: CASRLAGGNEQFF. The CDR3 bases are TGTGCCAGCAGACTAGCGGGAGGCAATGAGCAGTTCTTC.

V usage is TRBV6-2 or TRBV6-3 and J usage is TRBJ1-5; the D gene is possibly TRBD1 (6 bases). The germline V gene has CDR1 MNHEY and CDR2 SVGEGT. The CDR3 is 16 amino acids. V gave up 4 bases and J gave up 0 bases, with 13 bases separating them. Here the CDR3 reads CASSSQGPDSNQPQHF. DNA of the CDR3: TGTGCCAGCAGTTCGCAGGGGCCTGATAGCAATCAGCCCCAGCATTTT.

The chain carries TRBV28 and TRBJ2-1, with 10 positions matching TRBD2. V was clipped by 6 bases and J by 6 bases; unmatched bases: 5. The CDR3 contains 14 residues. From germline, CDR1 is MDHEN and CDR2 SYDVKM. As DNA, the CDR3 is TGTGCCAGCAGGAAAGCGGGAGGGCCCAATGAGCAGTTCTTC. This codes for CASRKAGGPNEQFF. Supplemented by reference TRBV28 and TRBJ2-1, the full variable domain reads DVKVTQSSRYLVKRTGEKVFLECVQDMDHENMFWYRQDPGLGLRLIYFSYDVKMKEKGDIPEGYSVSREKKERFSLILESASTNQTSMYLCASRKAGGPNEQFFGPGTRLTVL.

The chain combines TRBV5-1 with TRBJ2-7, with D possibly being TRBD2 (5 bases). CDR1 and CDR2 from the germline V gene are SGHRS and YFSETQ. Trimming removed 7 bases at V and 2 bases at J, with 13 bases between. The CDR3 covers 13 residues. The CDR3 nucleotides are TGCGCCAGCCGAGCGGCGGATGCCTACGAGCAGTACTTC. It is translated as CASRAADAYEQYF.

The chain combines TRBV6-6 with TRBJ2-1; 8 bases are shared with TRBD2. The germline V gene encodes CDR1 MNHNY and CDR2 SVGAGI (reference sequence). This CDR3 is 13 amino acids long. The V segment lost 11 bases and the J segment 2 bases; nucleotides outside the gene matches: 5. CDR3 amino acids: CAVTSGPYNEQFF. CDR3 coding DNA: TGTGCCGTTACTAGCGGACCCTACAATGAGCAGTTCTTC.